The source of this T cell receptor beta chain is a study of response to subunit inactivated influenza vaccine. The sample holds a few counts of this clonotype. The antigen is not known. Findings and limits, study-wide: A suggestion made by the authors is that each seasonal influenza vaccination recruits few new T cells.

Using its own MiXCR run on the RT-PCR reads, TCRdb lists one record per CDR3 protein. The sample carries over 650,000 distinct CDR3 sequences, approximately 17% recorded once. The germline CDR1 and CDR2 sequences are MNHNS and SASEGT. V lost 5 bases to trimming and J lost 6 bases, with 17 bases between them. CDR3 length equals 15 residues. The V gene is TRBV6-1, the J gene TRBJ1-5; TRBD1 is a possible D gene (6 bases). The receptor was isolated from a man aged 45 to 65 who received an inactivated influenza vaccine. The material was PBMCs from blood, obtained 5 days after vaccination. CDR3 nucleotides: TGTGCCAGCAGTCCCCAGGGGAGGCTCAGTCAGCCCCAGCATTTT. Translation gives CASSPQGRLSQPQHF.